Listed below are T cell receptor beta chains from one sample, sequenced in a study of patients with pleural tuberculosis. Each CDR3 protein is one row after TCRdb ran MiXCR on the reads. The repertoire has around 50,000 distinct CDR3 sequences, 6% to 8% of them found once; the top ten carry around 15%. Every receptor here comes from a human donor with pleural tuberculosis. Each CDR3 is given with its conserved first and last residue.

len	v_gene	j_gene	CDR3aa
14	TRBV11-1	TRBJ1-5	CASSPGRDNQPQHF
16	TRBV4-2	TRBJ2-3	CASSQDPGSVKDTQYF
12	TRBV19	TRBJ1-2	CASGTGNYGYTF
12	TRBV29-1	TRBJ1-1	CSVEMSNTEAFF
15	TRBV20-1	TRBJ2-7	CSARDHERARYEQYF
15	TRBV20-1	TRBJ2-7	CSARTTWGQGYEQYF
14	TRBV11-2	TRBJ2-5	CASSSVGFQETQYF
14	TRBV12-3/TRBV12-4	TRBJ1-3	CASSLGGAGNTIYF
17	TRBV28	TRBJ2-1	CASSFPQQGNLPNEQFF
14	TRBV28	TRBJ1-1	CASRPGLWNTEAFF
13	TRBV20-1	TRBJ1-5	CSARVGSNQPQHF
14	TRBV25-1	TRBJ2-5	CASSYRGGEETQYF
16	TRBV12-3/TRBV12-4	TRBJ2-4	CASGGTGGLAKNIQYF
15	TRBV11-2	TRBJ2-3	CASSFGGRSTDTQYF
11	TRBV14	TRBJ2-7	CASSQGYEQYF
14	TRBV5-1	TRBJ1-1	CASLPGTGGTEAFF
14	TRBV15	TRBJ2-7	CATSRDQLGYEQYF
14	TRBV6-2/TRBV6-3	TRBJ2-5	CASSYEGAVETQYF
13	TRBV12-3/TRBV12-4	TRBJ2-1	CASSLALELNHFF
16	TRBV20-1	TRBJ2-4	CSARDPWPGGKNIQYF
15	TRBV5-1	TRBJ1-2	CASSSGMGQGYGYTF
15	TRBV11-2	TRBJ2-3	CASSIQELGTDTQYF
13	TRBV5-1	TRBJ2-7	CASSLGTGYEQYF
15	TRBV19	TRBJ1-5	CASRPTGYSNQPQHF
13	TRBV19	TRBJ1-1	CASSKNGNTEAFF
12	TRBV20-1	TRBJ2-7	CSARVGNYEQYF
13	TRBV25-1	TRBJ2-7	CASSREGIYEQYF
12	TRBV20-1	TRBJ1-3	CSATPSGNTIYF
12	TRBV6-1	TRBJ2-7	CASSRAVYEQYF
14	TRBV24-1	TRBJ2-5	CATSDPGQEETQYF